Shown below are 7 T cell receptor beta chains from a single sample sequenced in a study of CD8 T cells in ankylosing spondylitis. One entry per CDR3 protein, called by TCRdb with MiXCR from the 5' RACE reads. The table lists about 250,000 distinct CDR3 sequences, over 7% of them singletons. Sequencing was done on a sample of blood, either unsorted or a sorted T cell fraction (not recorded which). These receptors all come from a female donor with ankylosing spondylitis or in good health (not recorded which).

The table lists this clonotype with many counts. CDR3 in DNA: TGCAGTGGTGGTCCCAGGAGGGAGCAGTACTTC. Encoded protein: CSGGPRREQYF. The gene calls are TRBV20-1 and TRBJ2-7; D perhaps matches TRBD2 (5 bases). Looked up from germline, CDR1 is DFQATT and CDR2 is SNEGSKA (reference sequence). The CDR3 consists of 11 residues. V lost 7 bases, J lost 7 bases, and 14 bases lay in between.

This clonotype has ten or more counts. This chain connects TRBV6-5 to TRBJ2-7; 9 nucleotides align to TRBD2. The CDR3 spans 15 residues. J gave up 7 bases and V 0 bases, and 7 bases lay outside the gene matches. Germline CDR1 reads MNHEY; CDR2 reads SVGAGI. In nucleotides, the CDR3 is TGTGCCAGCAGTTACTCTAGCGGGAGTAGACAAGAGCAGTACTTC. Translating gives CASSYSSGSRQEQYF.

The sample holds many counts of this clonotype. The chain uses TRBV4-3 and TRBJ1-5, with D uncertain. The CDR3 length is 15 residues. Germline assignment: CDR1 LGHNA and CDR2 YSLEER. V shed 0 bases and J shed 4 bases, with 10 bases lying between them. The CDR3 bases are TGCGCCAGCAGCCAAGACCCTAGAGGGAATCAGCCCCAGCATTTT. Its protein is CASSQDPRGNQPQHF.

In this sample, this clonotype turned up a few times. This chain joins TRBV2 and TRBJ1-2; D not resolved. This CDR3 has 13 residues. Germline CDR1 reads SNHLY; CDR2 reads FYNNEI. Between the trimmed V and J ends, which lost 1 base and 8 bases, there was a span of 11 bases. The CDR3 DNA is TGTGCCAGCAGTGAAGTTACCCTTGGGGGCTACACCTTC. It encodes CASSEVTLGGYTF.

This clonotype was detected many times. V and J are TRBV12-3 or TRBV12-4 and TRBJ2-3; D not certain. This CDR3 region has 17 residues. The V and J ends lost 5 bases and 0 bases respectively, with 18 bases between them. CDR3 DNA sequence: TGTGCCAGCAGTGCAGATCGTTCCATCGCTAGCACAGATACGCAGTATTTT. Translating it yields CASSADRSIASTDTQYF.

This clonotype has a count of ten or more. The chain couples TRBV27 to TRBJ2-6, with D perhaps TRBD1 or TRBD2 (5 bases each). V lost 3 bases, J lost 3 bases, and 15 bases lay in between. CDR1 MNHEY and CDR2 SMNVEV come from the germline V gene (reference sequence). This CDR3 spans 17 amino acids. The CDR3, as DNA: TGTGCCAGCAGTTTTGGGGGTACGCACTTTGGGGCCAACGTCCTGACTTTC. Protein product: CASSFGGTHFGANVLTF.

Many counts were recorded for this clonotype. CDR3 in amino acids: CAISQKGTSGPNEQFF. Here the CDR3 DNA reads TGTGCCATCAGTCAAAAAGGGACTAGCGGGCCCAATGAGCAGTTCTTC. The rearrangement links TRBV10-3 to TRBJ2-1, with TRBD2 identical over 12 bases. There are 16 residues in the CDR3. V was pared by 5 bases and J by 6 bases, with 8 bases of the junction left unmatched. Germline CDR1 reads ENHRY; CDR2 reads SYGVKD.